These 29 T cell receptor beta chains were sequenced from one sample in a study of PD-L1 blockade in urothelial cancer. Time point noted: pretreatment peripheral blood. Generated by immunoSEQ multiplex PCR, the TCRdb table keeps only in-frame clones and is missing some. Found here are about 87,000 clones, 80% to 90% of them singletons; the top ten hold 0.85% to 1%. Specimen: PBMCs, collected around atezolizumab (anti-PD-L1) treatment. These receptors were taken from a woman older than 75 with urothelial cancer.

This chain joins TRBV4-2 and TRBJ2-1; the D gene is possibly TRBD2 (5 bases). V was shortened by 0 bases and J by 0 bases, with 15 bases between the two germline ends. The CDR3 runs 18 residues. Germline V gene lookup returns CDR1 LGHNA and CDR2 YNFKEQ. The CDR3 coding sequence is TGTGCCAGCAGCCAAGATCTAGCCCGGGGTGGCTCCTACAATGAGCAGTTCTTC. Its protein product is CASSQDLARGGSYNEQFF.

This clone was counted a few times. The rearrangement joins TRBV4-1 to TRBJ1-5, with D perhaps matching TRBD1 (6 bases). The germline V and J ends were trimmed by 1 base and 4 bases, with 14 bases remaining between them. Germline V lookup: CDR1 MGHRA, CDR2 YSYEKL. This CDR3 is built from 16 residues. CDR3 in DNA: TGCGCCAGCAGCCAAGTAGTGTCAGGGGATAATCAGCCCCAGCATTTT. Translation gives CASSQVVSGDNQPQHF.

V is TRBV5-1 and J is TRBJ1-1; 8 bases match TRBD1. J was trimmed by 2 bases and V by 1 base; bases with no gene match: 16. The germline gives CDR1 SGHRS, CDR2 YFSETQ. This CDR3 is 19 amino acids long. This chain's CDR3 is CASSLTFIKTGATNTEAFF. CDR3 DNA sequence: TGCGCCAGCAGCTTGACTTTCATAAAGACAGGGGCGACCAACACTGAAGCTTTCTTT.

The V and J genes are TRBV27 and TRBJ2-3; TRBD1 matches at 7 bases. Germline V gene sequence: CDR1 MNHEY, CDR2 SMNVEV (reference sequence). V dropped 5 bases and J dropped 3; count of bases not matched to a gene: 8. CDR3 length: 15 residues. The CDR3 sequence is CASSLPGQHTDTQYF. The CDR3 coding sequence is TGTGCCAGCAGTCTGCCGGGACAGCATACAGATACGCAGTATTTT.

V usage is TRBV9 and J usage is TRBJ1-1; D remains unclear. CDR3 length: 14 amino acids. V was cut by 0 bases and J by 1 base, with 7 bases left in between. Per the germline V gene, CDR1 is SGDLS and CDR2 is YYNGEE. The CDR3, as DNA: TGTGCCAGCAGCGTAGAATCCAGGAACACTGAAGCTTTCTTT. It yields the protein CASSVESRNTEAFF. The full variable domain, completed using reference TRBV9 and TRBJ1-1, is DSGVTQTPKHLITATGQRVTLRCSPRSGDLSVYWYQQSLDQGLQFLIQYYNGEERAKGNILERFSAQQFPDLHSELNLSSLELGDSALYFCASSVESRNTEAFFGQGTRLTVV.

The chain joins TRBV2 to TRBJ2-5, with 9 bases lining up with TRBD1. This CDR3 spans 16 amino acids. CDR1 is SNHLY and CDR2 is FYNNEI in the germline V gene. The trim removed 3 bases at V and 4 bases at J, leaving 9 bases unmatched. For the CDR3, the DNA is TGTGCCAGCAGTGACCGGGACAGGGTAGGAATAGAGACCCAGTACTTC. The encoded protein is CASSDRDRVGIETQYF.

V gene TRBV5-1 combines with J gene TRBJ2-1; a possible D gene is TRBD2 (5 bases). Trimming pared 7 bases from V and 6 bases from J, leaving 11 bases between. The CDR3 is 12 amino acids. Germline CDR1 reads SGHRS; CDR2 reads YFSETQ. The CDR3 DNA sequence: TGCGCCAGCGGTGCGGGCTCCAATGAGCAGTTCTTC. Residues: CASGAGSNEQFF.

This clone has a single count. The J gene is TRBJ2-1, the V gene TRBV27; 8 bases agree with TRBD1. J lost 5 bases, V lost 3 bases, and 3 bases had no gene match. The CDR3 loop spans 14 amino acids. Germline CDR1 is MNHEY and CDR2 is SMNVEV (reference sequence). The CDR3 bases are TGTGCCAGCAGTTTGCGGACAGGGAACAATGAGCAGTTCTTC. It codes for CASSLRTGNNEQFF.

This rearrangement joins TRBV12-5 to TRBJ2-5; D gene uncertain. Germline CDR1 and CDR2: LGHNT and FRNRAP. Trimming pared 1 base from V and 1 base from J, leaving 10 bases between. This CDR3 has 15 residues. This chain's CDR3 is CASGLGATSQETQYF. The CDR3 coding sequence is TGTGCTAGTGGTTTGGGGGCTACCTCCCAAGAGACCCAGTACTTC.

CDR3 region: CASSRPGQGWGLYF. CDR3 in DNA: TGTGCCAGCAGTAGGCCGGGACAGGGGTGGGGGCTGTACTTC. This rearrangement joins TRBV7-2 to TRBJ2-7; 10 bases are shared with TRBD1. This CDR3 is 14 amino acids long. J gave up 12 bases and V 6 bases, and 14 bases lay outside the gene matches. CDR1 is SGHTA, CDR2 FQGNSA, per germline.

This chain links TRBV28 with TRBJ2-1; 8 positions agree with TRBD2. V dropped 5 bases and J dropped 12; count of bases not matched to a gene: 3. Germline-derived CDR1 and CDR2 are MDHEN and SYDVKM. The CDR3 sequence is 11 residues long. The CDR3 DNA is TGTGCCAGCAGTCGGGAGGGAGGGCAGTTCTTC. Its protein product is CASSREGGQFF.

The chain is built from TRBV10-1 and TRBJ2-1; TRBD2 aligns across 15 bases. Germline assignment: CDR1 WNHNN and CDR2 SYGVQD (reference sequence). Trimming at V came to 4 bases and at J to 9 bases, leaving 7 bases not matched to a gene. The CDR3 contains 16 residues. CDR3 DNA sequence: TGCGCCAGCAGTGTCGGACTAGCGGGAGGGCGGAGTGAGCAGTTCTTC. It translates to CASSVGLAGGRSEQFF.

CDR3 nucleotides: TGCGCCAGCAGCTTAGGAGGGGTTGGCAATCAGCCCCAGCATTTT. It encodes CASSLGGVGNQPQHF. The chain employs TRBV5-1 and TRBJ1-5, with D perhaps matching TRBD1 (5 bases). Per the germline V gene, CDR1 is SGHRS and CDR2 is YFSETQ. The CDR3 runs to 15 residues. Trimming removed 2 bases from V and 2 bases from J, with 11 bases in between.

The chain's CDR3 is CATLPTGGPGYTF. The CDR3 bases are TGTGCCACCCTTCCGACGGGGGGGCCTGGCTACACCTTC. This chain uses TRBV6-5 with TRBJ1-2, with D possibly being TRBD1 (6 bases). The ends were cut back, 10 bases at V and 7 bases at J, with 19 bases in the middle. Germline V lookup: CDR1 MNHEY, CDR2 SVGAGI. CDR3 length equals 13 residues.

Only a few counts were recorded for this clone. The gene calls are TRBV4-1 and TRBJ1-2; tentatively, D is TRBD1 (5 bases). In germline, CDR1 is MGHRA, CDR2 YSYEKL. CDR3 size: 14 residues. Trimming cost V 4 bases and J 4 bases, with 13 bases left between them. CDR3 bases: TGCGCCAGCAGCCCTGACGAGGGACTCTATGGCTACACCTTC. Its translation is CASSPDEGLYGYTF.

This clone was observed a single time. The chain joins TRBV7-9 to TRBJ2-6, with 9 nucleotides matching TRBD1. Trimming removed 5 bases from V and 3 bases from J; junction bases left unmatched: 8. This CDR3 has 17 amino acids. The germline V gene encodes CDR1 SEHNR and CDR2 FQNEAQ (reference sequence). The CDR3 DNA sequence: TGTGCCAGCAGCCCCGGGACAGGGCTCGTTGGGGCCAACGTCCTGACTTTC. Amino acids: CASSPGTGLVGANVLTF.

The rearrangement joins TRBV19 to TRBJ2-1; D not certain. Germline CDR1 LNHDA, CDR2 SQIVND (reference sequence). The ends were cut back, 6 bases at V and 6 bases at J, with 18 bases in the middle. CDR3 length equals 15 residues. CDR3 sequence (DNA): TGTGCCAGTAGCCAAATTGTCGGTAGATCCAATGAGCAGTTCTTC. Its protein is CASSQIVGRSNEQFF. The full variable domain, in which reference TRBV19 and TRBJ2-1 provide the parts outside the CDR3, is DGGITQSPKYLFRKEGQNVTLSCEQNLNHDAMYWYRQDPGQGLRLIYYSQIVNDFQKGDIAEGYSVSREKKESFPLTVTSAQKNPTAFYLCASSQIVGRSNEQFFGPGTRLTVL.

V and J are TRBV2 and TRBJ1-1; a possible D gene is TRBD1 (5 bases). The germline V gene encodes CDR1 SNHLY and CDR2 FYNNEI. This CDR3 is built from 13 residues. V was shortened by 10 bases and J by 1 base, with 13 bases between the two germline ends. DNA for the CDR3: TGTGCCAACGCATTCGACAGGAACACTGAAGCTTTCTTT. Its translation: CANAFDRNTEAFF.

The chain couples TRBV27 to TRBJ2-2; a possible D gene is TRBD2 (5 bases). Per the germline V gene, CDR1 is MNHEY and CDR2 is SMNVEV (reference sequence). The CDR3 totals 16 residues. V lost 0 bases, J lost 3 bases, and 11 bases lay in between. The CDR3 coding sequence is TGTGCCAGCAGTTTATCGAGGCGGGCAGACACCGGGGAGCTGTTTTTT. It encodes CASSLSRRADTGELFF.

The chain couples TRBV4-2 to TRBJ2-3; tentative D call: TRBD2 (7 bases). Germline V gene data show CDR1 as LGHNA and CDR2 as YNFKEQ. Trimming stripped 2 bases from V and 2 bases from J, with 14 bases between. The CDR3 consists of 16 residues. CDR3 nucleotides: TGTGCCAGCAGCCAAAGGGGGGGAGTACTCACAGATACGCAGTATTTT. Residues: CASSQRGGVLTDTQYF.

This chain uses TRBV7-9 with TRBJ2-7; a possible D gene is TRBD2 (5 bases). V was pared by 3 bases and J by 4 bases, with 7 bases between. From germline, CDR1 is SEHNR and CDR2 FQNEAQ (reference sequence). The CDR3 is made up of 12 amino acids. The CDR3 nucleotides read TGTGCCAGCAGCTTCACGGGATACGAGCAGTACTTC. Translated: CASSFTGYEQYF.

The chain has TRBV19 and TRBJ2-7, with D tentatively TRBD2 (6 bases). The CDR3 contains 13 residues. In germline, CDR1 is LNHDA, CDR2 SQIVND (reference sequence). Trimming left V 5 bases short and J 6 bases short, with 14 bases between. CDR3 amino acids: CASSPYLGGEQYF. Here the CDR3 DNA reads TGTGCCAGTAGTCCTTACTTGGGAGGCGAGCAGTACTTC.

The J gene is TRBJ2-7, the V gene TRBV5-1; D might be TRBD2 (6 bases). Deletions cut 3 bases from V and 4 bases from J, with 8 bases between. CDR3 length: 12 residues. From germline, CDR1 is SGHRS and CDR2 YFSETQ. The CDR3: CASSYGTYEQYF. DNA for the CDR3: TGCGCCAGCAGCTACGGGACTTACGAGCAGTACTTC.

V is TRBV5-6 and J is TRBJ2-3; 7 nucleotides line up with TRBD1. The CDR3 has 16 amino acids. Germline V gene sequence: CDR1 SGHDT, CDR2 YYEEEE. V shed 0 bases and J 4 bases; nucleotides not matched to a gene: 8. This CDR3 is CASSLDRGLPADTQYF. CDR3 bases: TGTGCCAGCAGCTTGGACAGGGGATTACCCGCAGATACGCAGTATTTT.

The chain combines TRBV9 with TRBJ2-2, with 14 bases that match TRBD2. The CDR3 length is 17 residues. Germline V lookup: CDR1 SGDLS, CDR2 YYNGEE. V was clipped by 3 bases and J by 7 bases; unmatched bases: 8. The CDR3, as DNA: TGTGCCAGCAGCGGGGGGACTAGCGGGAGATATGGCGGGGAGCTGTTTTTT. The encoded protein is CASSGGTSGRYGGELFF. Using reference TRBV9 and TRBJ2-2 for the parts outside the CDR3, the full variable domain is DSGVTQTPKHLITATGQRVTLRCSPRSGDLSVYWYQQSLDQGLQFLIQYYNGEERAKGNILERFSAQQFPDLHSELNLSSLELGDSALYFCASSGGTSGRYGGELFFGEGSRLTVL.

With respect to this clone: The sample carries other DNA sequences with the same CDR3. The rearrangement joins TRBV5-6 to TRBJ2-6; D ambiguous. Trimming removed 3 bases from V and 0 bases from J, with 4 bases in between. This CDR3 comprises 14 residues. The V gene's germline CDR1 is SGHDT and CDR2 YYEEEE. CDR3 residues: CASSSYSGANVLTF. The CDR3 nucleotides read TGTGCCAGCAGCTCCTACTCTGGGGCCAACGTCCTGACTTTC.

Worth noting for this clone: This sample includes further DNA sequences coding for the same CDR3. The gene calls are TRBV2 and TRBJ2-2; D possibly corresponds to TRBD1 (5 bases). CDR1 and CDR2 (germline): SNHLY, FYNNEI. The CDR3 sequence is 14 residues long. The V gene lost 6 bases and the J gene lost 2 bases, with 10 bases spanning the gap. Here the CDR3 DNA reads TGTGCCAGCAGGGGGCAGGGAAACACCGGGGAGCTGTTTTTT. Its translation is CASRGQGNTGELFF.

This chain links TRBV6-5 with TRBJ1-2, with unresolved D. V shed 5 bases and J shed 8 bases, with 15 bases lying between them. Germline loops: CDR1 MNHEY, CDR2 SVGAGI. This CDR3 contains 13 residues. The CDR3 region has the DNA TGTGCCAGCAGTGAAGAAGGGCGGGCCGGCTACACCTTC. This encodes CASSEEGRAGYTF.

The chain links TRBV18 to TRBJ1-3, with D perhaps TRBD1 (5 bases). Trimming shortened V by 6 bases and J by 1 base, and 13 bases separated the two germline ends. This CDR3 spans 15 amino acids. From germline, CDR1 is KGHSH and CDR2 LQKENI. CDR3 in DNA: TGTGCCAGCTCCCCGGGACTGGTATCTGGAAACACCATATATTTT. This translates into CASSPGLVSGNTIYF. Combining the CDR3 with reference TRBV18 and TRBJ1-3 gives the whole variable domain NAGVMQNPRHLVRRRGQEARLRCSPMKGHSHVYWYRQLPEEGLKFMVYLQKENIIDESGMPKERFSAEFPKEGPSILRIQQVVRGDSAAYFCASSPGLVSGNTIYFGEGSWLTVV.